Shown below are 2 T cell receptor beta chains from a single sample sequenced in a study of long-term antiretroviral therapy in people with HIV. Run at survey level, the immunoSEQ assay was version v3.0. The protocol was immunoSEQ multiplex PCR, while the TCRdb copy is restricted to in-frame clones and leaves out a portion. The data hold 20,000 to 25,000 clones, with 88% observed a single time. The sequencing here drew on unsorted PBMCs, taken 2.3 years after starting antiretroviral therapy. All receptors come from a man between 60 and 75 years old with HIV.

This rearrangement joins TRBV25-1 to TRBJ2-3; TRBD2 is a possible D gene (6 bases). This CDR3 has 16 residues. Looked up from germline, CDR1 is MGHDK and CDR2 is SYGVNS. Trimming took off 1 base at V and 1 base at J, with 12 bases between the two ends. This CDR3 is CASSEFGGGGTDTQYF. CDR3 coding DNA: TGTGCCAGCAGTGAATTTGGGGGAGGCGGCACAGATACGCAGTATTTT.

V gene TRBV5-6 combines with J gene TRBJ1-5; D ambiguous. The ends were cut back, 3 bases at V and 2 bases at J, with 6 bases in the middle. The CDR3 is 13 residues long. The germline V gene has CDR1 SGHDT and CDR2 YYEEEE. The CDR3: CASSYGGNQPQHF. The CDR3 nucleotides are TGTGCCAGCAGCTATGGGGGCAATCAGCCCCAGCATTTT.